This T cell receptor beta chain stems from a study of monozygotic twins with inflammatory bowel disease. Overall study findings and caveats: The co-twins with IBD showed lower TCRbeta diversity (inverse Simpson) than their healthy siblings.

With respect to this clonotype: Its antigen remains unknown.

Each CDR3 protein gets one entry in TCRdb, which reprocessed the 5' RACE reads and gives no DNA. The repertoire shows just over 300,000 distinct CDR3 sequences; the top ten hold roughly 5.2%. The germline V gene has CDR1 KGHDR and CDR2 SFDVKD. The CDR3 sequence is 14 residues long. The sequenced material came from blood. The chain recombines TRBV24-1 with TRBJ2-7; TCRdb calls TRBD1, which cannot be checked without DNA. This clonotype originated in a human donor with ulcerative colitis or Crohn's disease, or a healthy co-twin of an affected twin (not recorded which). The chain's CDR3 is CATSDRETGGKQYF.